The 31 T cell receptor beta chains listed next were all sequenced from one sample in a study of Ad26.COV2.S vaccination and SARS-CoV-2 variants. Here immunoSEQ multiplex PCR was the method, and the copy in TCRdb shows in-frame clones only, minus some. The repertoire includes about 350,000 clones, about 90% of them detected once, and under 5% sits in the top ten. Sequenced here: peripheral blood, sampled after recovery from COVID-19. These receptors originate from a human donor who had recovered from COVID-19.

The rearrangement uses TRBV12-3 or TRBV12-4 and TRBJ2-5, with D maybe TRBD2 (7 bases). The CDR3 length is 13 residues. V lost 8 bases, J lost 5 bases, and 15 bases lay in between. CDR3 coding DNA: TGTGCCAGCCGAGCGGGGAGGGGGGAGACCCAGTACTTC. This encodes CASRAGRGETQYF.

The CDR3 loop reads CASSAQVDRANTGELFF. The CDR3, as DNA: TGTGCCAGCAGCGCCCAGGTGGACAGAGCGAACACCGGGGAGCTGTTTTTT. The chain is built from TRBV9 and TRBJ2-2; a possible D gene is TRBD1 (6 bases). V was pared by 3 bases and J by 0 bases, with 15 bases between. The CDR3 is 17 residues long. CDR1 is SGDLS and CDR2 is YYNGEE in the germline V gene.

This rearrangement joins TRBV11-2 to TRBJ2-7; 7 bases map to TRBD2. This CDR3 region has 19 residues. Germline lookup yields CDR1 SGHAT and CDR2 FQNNGV. With V trimmed by 0 bases and J by 2 bases, 16 bases remained unmatched. The CDR3 spells CASSLDSGGSGRYPYEQYF. The CDR3 DNA reads as TGTGCCAGCAGCTTAGATTCGGGGGGTAGTGGGAGATACCCCTACGAGCAGTACTTC.

The chain recombines TRBV3-1 (or the pseudogene TRBV3-2) with TRBJ2-3, with TRBD1 identical over 9 bases. This CDR3 region has 15 residues. V trimming: 5 bases; J trimming: 5 bases; junction bases outside the gene matches: 8. Germline V gene data show CDR1 as LGHDT and CDR2 as YNNKEL (reference sequence). The CDR3 reads CASSIQGAQEDTQYF. The DNA for the CDR3 is TGTGCCAGCAGCATACAGGGGGCGCAGGAAGATACGCAGTATTTT.

The CDR3 nucleotides are TGTGCCAGCAGTTTAATAGGCGGTAGCCGGTTGCAGGCTTTCTTT. Encoded protein: CASSLIGGSRLQAFF. The rearrangement uses TRBV27 and TRBJ1-1; no clear D. The V gene lost 2 bases and the J gene lost 11 bases, with 21 bases spanning the gap. The CDR3 runs to 15 residues. The germline CDR1 and CDR2 sequences are MNHEY and SMNVEV (reference sequence).

This clone has a count of ten or more. This chain connects TRBV2 to TRBJ1-2; D possibly corresponds to TRBD1 (6 bases). The V end lost 4 bases, the J end lost 3 bases, and 12 bases lay between the germline ends. The length of the CDR3 is 14 residues. Per the germline V gene, CDR1 is SNHLY and CDR2 is FYNNEI. The CDR3, as DNA: TGTGCCAGCAGTGGGATATACAGGGACTATGGCTACACCTTC. Its protein is CASSGIYRDYGYTF.

This chain connects TRBV19 to TRBJ2-7, with D hard to call. Trimming stripped 3 bases from V and 3 bases from J, with 9 bases between. The CDR3 extends over 13 amino acids. Per the germline V gene, CDR1 is LNHDA and CDR2 is SQIVND (reference sequence). The CDR3 is CASSIVLGYEQYF. CDR3 DNA sequence: TGTGCCAGTAGTATTGTGCTAGGCTACGAGCAGTACTTC.

The rearrangement uses TRBV5-1 and TRBJ2-3; the match to TRBD2 covers 12 bases. Germline V gene lookup returns CDR1 SGHRS and CDR2 YFSETQ. CDR3 size: 19 residues. V lost 0 bases and J lost 0; bases outside the gene matches: 8. CDR3 DNA: TGCGCCAGCAGCTTGGGGCTAGCGGGGGGGACCGCTAGCACAGATACGCAGTATTTT. Amino acid sequence: CASSLGLAGGTASTDTQYF.

This clone has just one count. The chain employs TRBV27 and TRBJ1-1, with D perhaps TRBD1 (5 bases). There are 14 residues in the CDR3. V was trimmed by 5 bases and J by 1 base, leaving 11 bases between them. The germline gives CDR1 MNHEY, CDR2 SMNVEV (reference sequence). CDR3 DNA sequence: TGTGCCAGCAGTCCCACGGGACCGAACACTGAAGCTTTCTTT. Its protein product is CASSPTGPNTEAFF.

This clone was counted a few times. The genes are TRBV7-3 and TRBJ1-6; no reliable D call. There are 15 residues in the CDR3. V was cut by 1 base and J by 6 bases, with 10 bases left in between. The germline V gene encodes CDR1 SGHTA and CDR2 FQGTGA. The CDR3 reads CASSLRSTPNSPLHF. CDR3 bases: TGTGCCAGCAGCTTAAGAAGCACTCCTAATTCACCCCTCCACTTT.

The chain links TRBV9 to TRBJ2-7; no clear D. V gave up 2 bases and J gave up 3 bases, with 12 bases separating them. Germline CDR1 reads SGDLS; CDR2 reads YYNGEE. The CDR3 consists of 14 residues. In DNA, the CDR3 is TGTGCCAGCAGCGTTCAGGCGTTCGGCTACGAGCAGTACTTC. Translation: CASSVQAFGYEQYF.

V gene TRBV5-6 combines with J gene TRBJ1-5; 10 positions match TRBD1. The CDR3 totals 15 residues. J was trimmed by 2 bases and V by 5 bases; bases with no gene match: 4. CDR1 is SGHDT and CDR2 is YYEEEE in the germline V gene. The CDR3 is CASSRQGAGNQPQHF. As DNA, the CDR3 is TGTGCCAGCAGTCGACAGGGGGCTGGCAATCAGCCCCAGCATTTT.

This rearrangement joins TRBV14 to TRBJ2-7; D remains ambiguous. Looked up from germline, CDR1 is SGHDN and CDR2 is FVKESK. This CDR3 contains 13 residues. The V gene lost 5 bases and the J gene lost 3 bases, with 11 bases spanning the gap. CDR3 sequence: CASSVGNGYEQYF. The CDR3, as DNA: TGTGCCAGCAGCGTCGGAAACGGCTACGAGCAGTACTTC. The full variable domain, its missing parts supplied by reference TRBV14 and TRBJ2-7, is EAGVTQFPSHSVIEKGQTVTLRCDPISGHDNLYWYRRVMGKEIKFLLHFVKESKQDESGMPNNRFLAERTGGTYSTLKVQPAELEDSGVYFCASSVGNGYEQYFGPGTRLTVT.

V and J are TRBV9 and TRBJ2-2; TRBD2 agrees at 8 bases. V lost 0 bases to trimming and J lost 7 bases; unmatched junction nucleotides: 5. This CDR3 contains 15 residues. Germline assignment: CDR1 SGDLS and CDR2 YYNGEE. The CDR3 bases are TGTGCCAGCAGCGTAGGAAGCGGGGGTGGCGGGGAGCTGTTTTTT. Translation: CASSVGSGGGGELFF.

This rearrangement joins TRBV3-1 (or the pseudogene TRBV3-2) to TRBJ1-6, with D unclear. The V gene's germline CDR1 is LGHDT and CDR2 YNNKEL (reference sequence). The germline V and J ends were trimmed by 4 bases and 10 bases, with 14 bases remaining between them. This CDR3 is built from 14 residues. The CDR3 region has the DNA TGTGCCAGCAGCCCCCGGGCAGAAGGCTCACCCCTCCACTTT. Amino acids: CASSPRAEGSPLHF.

The chain has TRBV5-1 and TRBJ2-1; possible D gene TRBD2, 6 bases. Germline CDR1 reads SGHRS; CDR2 reads YFSETQ. The CDR3 has 15 residues. The germline V and J ends were trimmed by 0 bases and 6 bases, with 13 bases remaining between them. The DNA of the CDR3 is TGCGCCAGCAGCTTGGTCGCTAGCGCCCTCAATGAGCAGTTCTTC. It translates to CASSLVASALNEQFF.

The chain joins TRBV27 to TRBJ2-2, with a weak D call TRBD1 (6 bases). Per germline, CDR1 MNHEY and CDR2 SMNVEV (reference sequence). Trimming took 3 bases from V and 4 from J, leaving 12 bases between them. The CDR3 has 15 amino acids. CDR3 sequence: CASSFGQSVTGELFF. In DNA, the CDR3 is TGTGCCAGCAGTTTCGGACAGTCGGTCACCGGGGAGCTGTTTTTT.

The chain joins TRBV7-2 to TRBJ2-5; D remains ambiguous. V dropped 2 bases and J dropped 5 bases, with 9 bases sitting between them. Germline lookup yields CDR1 SGHTA and CDR2 FQGNSA. The CDR3 consists of 13 residues. Here the CDR3 reads CASSLSVWETQYF. In DNA form, the CDR3 reads TGTGCCAGCAGCTTATCGGTCTGGGAGACCCAGTACTTC.

V usage is TRBV20-1 and J usage is TRBJ2-5, with a possible D match to TRBD2 (6 bases). The CDR3 is made up of 11 amino acids. CDR1 and CDR2 (germline): DFQATT, SNEGSKA (reference sequence). V was shortened by 3 bases and J by 5 bases, with 7 bases between the two germline ends. The CDR3 coding sequence is TGCAGTGCTAGTGCGGGGGAGACCCAGTACTTC. It codes for CSASAGETQYF.

CDR3 sequence: CASSLLRVDRTGELFF. For the CDR3, the DNA is TGTGCCAGCAGTTTACTACGTGTTGATAGGACCGGGGAGCTGTTTTTT. The chain is built from TRBV27 and TRBJ2-2; D is undetermined. V lost 2 bases and J lost 5, with 15 bases in between. Germline CDR1 MNHEY, CDR2 SMNVEV (reference sequence). CDR3 length equals 16 residues.

This clone has a single count. The J gene is TRBJ2-3, the V gene TRBV5-1; 8 bases line up with TRBD2. The germline V gene has CDR1 SGHRS and CDR2 YFSETQ. The CDR3 sequence is 16 residues long. The V and J ends lost 4 bases and 6 bases, in that order; junction bases with no gene match: 13. The CDR3 loop is CASSPDGGGRGDTQYF. The CDR3 region has the DNA TGCGCCAGCAGCCCGGATGGCGGGGGGCGGGGGGATACGCAGTATTTT.

This chain links TRBV9 with TRBJ1-6; 8 nucleotides match TRBD1. J lost 7 bases, V lost 0 bases, and 3 bases had no gene match. The CDR3 has 15 residues. Germline V gives CDR1 SGDLS, CDR2 YYNGEE. Written as DNA, the CDR3 is TGTGCCAGCAGCGTAGAAGGACAGGGCAATTCACCCCTCCACTTT. Amino acid sequence: CASSVEGQGNSPLHF.

This chain joins TRBV5-8 and TRBJ1-2; D uncertain. CDR1 SGHTS and CDR2 YDEGEE come from the germline V gene. V was cut by 0 bases and J by 3 bases, with 9 bases left in between. CDR3 length: 14 amino acids. The CDR3 bases are TGTGCCAGCAGCTTGGGTTTCAGATACTATGGCTACACCTTC. It codes for CASSLGFRYYGYTF.

The chain uses TRBV13 and TRBJ1-1; weak D call: TRBD1 (5 bases). The CDR3 contains 15 residues. The V gene lost 5 bases and the J gene lost 0 bases, with 13 bases spanning the gap. Germline assignment: CDR1 PRHDT and CDR2 FYEKMQ (reference sequence). In DNA, the CDR3 is TGTGCCAGCAGCCCCCCCACGGGGGTGAACACTGAAGCTTTCTTT. As protein: CASSPPTGVNTEAFF. The variable domain in full, completed from reference TRBV13 and TRBJ1-1, reads AAGVIQSPRHLIKEKRETATLKCYPIPRHDTVYWYQQGPGQDPQFLISFYEKMQSDKGSIPDRFSAQQFSDYHSELNMSSLELGDSALYFCASSPPTGVNTEAFFGQGTRLTVV.

The rearrangement joins TRBV7-9 to TRBJ2-7; the D gene is possibly TRBD2 (5 bases). Germline CDR1 SEHNR, CDR2 FQNEAQ (reference sequence). Trimming removed 7 bases from V and 3 bases from J, with 10 bases in between. CDR3 length: 12 amino acids. The CDR3 DNA follows: TGTGCCAGCACCCTCGGGGACTACGAGCAGTACTTC. Protein sequence: CASTLGDYEQYF.

A few counts support this clone. Other nucleotide sequences from this sample produce the same CDR3. J is TRBJ1-5 and V is TRBV27; D is ambiguous. The CDR3 runs to 13 residues. V was shortened by 2 bases and J by 1 base, with 3 bases between the two germline ends. Germline V gene lookup returns CDR1 MNHEY and CDR2 SMNVEV (reference sequence). CDR3 loop: CASSLKSNQPQHF. CDR3 DNA: TGTGCCAGCAGTTTAAAGAGCAATCAGCCCCAGCATTTT.

The chain is built from TRBV29-1 and TRBJ2-7; D is unresolved. CDR1 and CDR2 (germline): SQVTM, ANQGSEA. V dropped 1 base and J dropped 2 bases, with 12 bases sitting between them. The CDR3 contains 14 residues. CDR3 loop: CSVEVRMGTYEQYF. The CDR3 coding sequence is TGCAGCGTTGAAGTCAGAATGGGAACCTACGAGCAGTACTTC.

The V gene is TRBV19, the J gene TRBJ1-1, with TRBD1 as a possible D gene (6 bases). Germline CDR1 reads LNHDA; CDR2 reads SQIVND (reference sequence). CDR3 size: 14 residues. V was cut by 5 bases and J by 6 bases, with 16 bases left in between. In nucleotides, the CDR3 is TGTGCCAGTAGTCAACAGGGTAACACAGCTGAAGCTTTCTTT. Its protein is CASSQQGNTAEAFF.

V usage is TRBV19 and J usage is TRBJ2-7, with 7 positions matching TRBD2. The junction had 5 bases not matched to a gene; V was cut back by 6 bases and J by 0 bases. The germline V gene encodes CDR1 LNHDA and CDR2 SQIVND (reference sequence). The CDR3 totals 14 residues. The CDR3 DNA reads as TGTGCCAGTAGCCCTAGCGGCCACTCCTACGAGCAGTACTTC. It specifies CASSPSGHSYEQYF.

This sequence joins TRBV9 and TRBJ2-7; TRBD2 matches at 12 bases. After removal of 4 bases from V and 7 bases from J, the junction contained 9 bases not matched to a gene. There are 15 residues in the CDR3. From germline, CDR1 is SGDLS and CDR2 YYNGEE. CDR3 sequence (DNA): TGTGCCAGCAGCCCCCGACTAGCGGGGGAAGATGAGCAGTACTTC. Translating gives CASSPRLAGEDEQYF.

This sequence joins TRBV11-2 and TRBJ2-1, with D possibly TRBD1 on 6 matching bases. CDR3 length: 12 residues. Trimming took off 5 bases at V and 10 bases at J, with 12 bases between the two ends. The germline gives CDR1 SGHAT, CDR2 FQNNGV. The CDR3 DNA reads as TGTGCCAGCAGCCAGGGGACGCCGGAGCAGTTCTTC. This codes for CASSQGTPEQFF. The complete variable domain, with remaining parts taken from reference TRBV11-2 and TRBJ2-1, reads EAGVAQSPRYKIIEKRQSVAFWCNPISGHATLYWYQQILGQGPKLLIQFQNNGVVDDSQLPKDRFSAERLKGVDSTLKIQPAKLEDSAVYLCASSQGTPEQFFGPGTRLTVL.